This is a list of T cell receptor beta chains from one sample in a study of blood T cell repertoires in COVID-19. TCRdb's table, derived via immunoSEQ multiplex PCR, lists solely in-frame clones and lacks some. The sample includes approximately 310,000 clones, 85% of them seen just once. Sequencing used PBMCs or T cells enriched from blood (not recorded which). All receptors derive from a young woman who had been exposed to COVID-19. Both conserved end residues are part of each CDR3. Fields, in order: D gene, V gene, J gene, CDR3 protein, CDR3 DNA. D genes are given only for firm matches.

.	TRBV7-2	TRBJ1-5	CASSLIQVQPQHF	TGTGCCAGCAGCTTAATACAAGTCCAGCCCCAGCATTTT
TRBD1	TRBV4-1	TRBJ1-2	CASSQDRQDRLYGYTF	TGCGCCAGCAGCCAAGATCGTCAGGACAGGCTTTATGGCTACACCTTC
.	TRBV12-5	TRBJ2-3	CASSQASTDTQYF	TGTGCTAGTAGCCAGGCGAGCACAGATACGCAGTATTTT
TRBD1	TRBV9	TRBJ1-1	CASSVLTTGGSEAFF	TGTGCCAGCAGCGTCCTCACGACAGGGGGCAGTGAAGCTTTCTTT
.	TRBV11-2	TRBJ1-6	CASTYRAGSSYNSPLHF	TGTGCCAGCACCTACAGGGCAGGGAGCTCCTATAATTCACCCCTCCACTTT
TRBD1	TRBV10-2	TRBJ1-4	CASGTGYEKLFF	TGCGCCAGCGGGACAGGGTACGAAAAACTGTTTTTT
TRBD1	TRBV30	TRBJ1-1	CAWSMTGGYTEAFF	TGTGCCTGGTCAATGACAGGGGGGTACACTGAAGCTTTCTTT
TRBD1	TRBV27	TRBJ1-1	CASGRDRGSVGTEAFF	TGTGCCAGCGGCCGGGACAGGGGGTCGGTTGGGACTGAAGCTTTCTTT
TRBD1	TRBV19	TRBJ1-2	CASSPLQGTHGYTF	TGTGCCAGTAGTCCCTTACAGGGGACCCATGGCTACACCTTC
.	TRBV6-5	TRBJ1-1	CASTNYPGGAFF	TGTGCCAGCACCAACTACCCTGGTGGGGCTTTCTTT
.	TRBV5-1	TRBJ2-2	CASSLDDSGLNTGELFF	TGCGCCAGCAGCTTGGATGACAGTGGGCTGAACACCGGGGAGCTGTTTTTT
TRBD1	TRBV27	TRBJ2-7	CASSPRQGTYEQYF	TGTGCCAGCAGTCCTAGACAGGGAACCTACGAGCAGTACTTC
TRBD1	TRBV7-9	TRBJ2-1	CASSPWRAGGNEQFF	TGTGCCAGCAGCCCCTGGCGGGCAGGGGGCAATGAGCAGTTCTTC
.	TRBV2	TRBJ2-7	CASSEARQSSYEQYF	TGTGCCAGCAGTGAGGCGCGACAGTCCTCCTACGAGCAGTACTTC
TRBD1	TRBV4-1	TRBJ1-1	CASSSIPQGAEAFF	TGCGCCAGCAGCTCAATCCCGCAGGGGGCTGAAGCTTTCTTT
.	TRBV3-1/TRBV3-2	TRBJ1-5	CASSLAAGDQPQHF	TGTGCCAGCAGCCTGGCAGCGGGCGATCAGCCCCAGCATTTT
TRBD2	TRBV30	TRBJ2-1	CAWSVRAGVINEQFF	TGTGCCTGGAGTGTACGGGCGGGAGTTATCAATGAGCAGTTCTTC
TRBD2	TRBV5-1	TRBJ2-3	CASSRTSGDTDTQYF	TGCGCCAGCAGCAGAACTAGCGGGGACACAGATACGCAGTATTTT
.	TRBV5-8	TRBJ1-5	CASSSDEDLYSNQPQHF	TGTGCCAGCAGCTCAGACGAGGACTTATATAGCAATCAGCCCCAGCATTTT
.	TRBV30	TRBJ1-1	CAWSRQHFDMNTEAFF	TGTGCCTGGAGTAGACAGCATTTTGACATGAACACTGAAGCTTTCTTT
.	TRBV27	TRBJ2-7	CASHPRQGSYEQYF	TGTGCCAGCCACCCGAGGCAGGGTTCCTACGAGCAGTACTTC
.	TRBV4-2	TRBJ2-7	CASSQETTGPGLLSYEQYF	TGTGCCAGCAGCCAAGAGACAACCGGACCGGGACTCCTCTCCTACGAGCAGTACTTC